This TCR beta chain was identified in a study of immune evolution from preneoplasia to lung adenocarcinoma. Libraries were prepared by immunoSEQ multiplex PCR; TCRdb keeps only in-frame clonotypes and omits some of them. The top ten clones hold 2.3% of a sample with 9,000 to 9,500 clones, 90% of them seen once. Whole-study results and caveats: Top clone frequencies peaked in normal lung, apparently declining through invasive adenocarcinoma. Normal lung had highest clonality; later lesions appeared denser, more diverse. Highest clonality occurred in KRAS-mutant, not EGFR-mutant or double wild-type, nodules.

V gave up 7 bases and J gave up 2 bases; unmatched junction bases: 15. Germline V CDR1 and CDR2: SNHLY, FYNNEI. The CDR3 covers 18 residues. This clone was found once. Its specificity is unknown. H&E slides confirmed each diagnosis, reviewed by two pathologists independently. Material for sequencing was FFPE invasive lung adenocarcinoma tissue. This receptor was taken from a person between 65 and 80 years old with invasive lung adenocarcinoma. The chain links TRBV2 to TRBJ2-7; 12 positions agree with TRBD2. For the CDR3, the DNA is TGTGCCAGCACTTTCACAGGACTAGCGGGAAAGGAGGCCTACGAGCAGTACTTC. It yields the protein CASTFTGLAGKEAYEQYF.